The rows below give T cell receptor beta chains drawn from one sample of a study of STAT3 mutations in large granular lymphocyte leukemia. Assay: immunoSEQ multiplex PCR; the TCRdb copy retains only in-frame clones and omits some. The sample contains thousands of clones, around 91% of which appear only once. Sequencing was performed on peripheral blood mononuclear cells. These receptors came from a man aged 50 to 59 with T-cell large granular lymphocyte leukemia. Some clones in this sample may be carry-over from other donors' samples. Both conserved end residues are part of each CDR3. A D gene is named only where the DNA matches it firmly. Some rows mark clone size as missing; the rest say once, few, many or name a class of expanded clone.

>NA|NA|TRBJ1-4|TRBV2
TGTGCCAGCAGGCCCTGGGACTACGATGAAAAACTGTTTTTT
CASRPWDYDEKLFF
>NA|NA|TRBJ2-5|TRBV28
TGTGCCAGCACCCCCCCCCGGGGGACCCAGTACTTC
CASTPPRGTQYF
>TRBD1|NA|TRBJ2-1|TRBV5-1
TGCGCCAGCAGCTACAGGGGTGACGAGCAGTTCTTC
CASSYRGDEQFF
>TRBD1|NA|TRBJ1-3|TRBV29-1
TGCAGCGCTGGACAGGGACCTGGAAACACCATATATTTT
CSAGQGPGNTIYF
>NA|NA|TRBJ2-5|TRBV18
TGTGCCAGCTCACCAGCATCACATCAAGAGACCCAGTACTTC
CASSPASHQETQYF
>TRBD1|NA|TRBJ2-3|TRBV5-1
TGCGCCAGCAGCTCCTCGGGACAGGTTGGCGCAGATACGCAGTATTTT
CASSSSGQVGADTQYF
>NA|NA|TRBJ2-3|TRBV9
TGTGCCAGCAGCGTAGGGCGCAGGACTCCCACAGATACGCAGTATTTT
CASSVGRRTPTDTQYF
>NA|NA|TRBJ1-5|TRBV7-2
TGTGCCAGCAGCCTCGGGGCGAATCAGCCCCAGCATTTT
CASSLGANQPQHF
>NA|NA|TRBJ2-3|TRBV5-4
TGTGCCAGCAGCTTGGTGGCCGCCGGAGCAACAGATACGCAGTATTTT
CASSLVAAGATDTQYF
>TRBD2|NA|TRBJ2-3|TRBV2
TGTGCCAGCAGCAGGACTAGCGGGGGGGCGAATACGCAGTATTTT
CASSRTSGGANTQYF
>NA|NA|TRBJ1-2|TRBV10-3
TGTGCCATCAGTGACGGGACGATTGGCTACACCTTC
CAISDGTIGYTF
>NA|NA|TRBJ2-5|TRBV6-6
TGTGCCAGCACCCCCCACGGGACTGAAGAGACCCAGTACTTC
CASTPHGTEETQYF
>TRBD1|NA|TRBJ2-7|TRBV29-1
TGCAGCGTATCGGGACAGGGAATCGGCGAGCAGTACTTC
CSVSGQGIGEQYF
>NA|NA|TRBJ1-1|TRBV11-3
TGTGCCAGCAGCTTATGTCGAGGGGATTCTTGCACTGAAGCTTTCTTT
CASSLCRGDSCTEAFF
>NA|once|TRBJ2-7|TRBV28
TGTGCCAGCAGCTTCCTGGGGCCTGAGTACGAGCAGTACTTC
CASSFLGPEYEQYF
>NA|medium-sized|TRBJ1-1|TRBV29-1
TGCAGCGTTACTGACAGAAATGAAGCTTTCTTT
CSVTDRNEAFF
>TRBD1|NA|TRBJ1-2|TRBV5-1
TGCGCCAGCAGCCCCGGGACAGGGAACTATGGCTACACCTTC
CASSPGTGNYGYTF
>TRBD2|NA|TRBJ2-7|TRBV4-1
TGCGCCAGCAGCCAAGAAAGGAAACTAGCGGGAGGCTACGAGCAGTACTTC
CASSQERKLAGGYEQYF
>NA|few|TRBJ1-2|TRBV5-1
TGCGCCAGCAGTATCGACCCAACTCAGGGTGGCTACACCTTC
CASSIDPTQGGYTF
>TRBD1|NA|TRBJ2-7|TRBV5-1
TGCGCCAGCAGCTTGGCCAAGGGGGGACAGGGGGCTTGGGAGCAGTACTTC
CASSLAKGGQGAWEQYF
>TRBD2|NA|TRBJ2-3|TRBV4-3
TGCGCCAGCAGCCGGAGGGGACTAGCGGGAACAGATACGCAGTATTTT
CASSRRGLAGTDTQYF
>NA|NA|TRBJ2-1|TRBV7-9
TGTGCCAGCAGCTCCCGCCAGGTAGCCGATAATGAGCAGTTCTTC
CASSSRQVADNEQFF
>TRBD1|once|TRBJ1-2|TRBV7-9
TGTGCCAGCAGCTTAGATGTTTCAGGGGGCCGTGGCTACACCTTC
CASSLDVSGGRGYTF
>TRBD1|NA|TRBJ1-5|TRBV5-1
TGCGCCAGCAGCTTGGGACAGGGTGATCAGCCCCAGCATTTT
CASSLGQGDQPQHF
>NA|NA|TRBJ2-6|TRBV29-1
TGCAGCGTTGCCGGGGGGGCCAACGTCCTGACTTTC
CSVAGGANVLTF
>NA|NA|TRBJ2-7|TRBV5-6
TGTGCCAGCAGCTTGACTGTGGGGGCAGGGATGGACGAGCAGTACTTC
CASSLTVGAGMDEQYF
>NA|once|TRBJ2-2|TRBV9
TGTGCCAGCAGCTCCGCACCGAGCACCGGGGAGCTGTTTTTT
CASSSAPSTGELFF
>NA|NA|TRBJ2-7|TRBV7-2
TGTGCCAGCAGCTCCGTCTCGGGCTACGAGCAGTACTTC
CASSSVSGYEQYF
>NA|NA|TRBJ2-3|TRBV25-1
TGTGCCAGCAGTCGTCTAGTGACAGATACGCAGTATTTT
CASSRLVTDTQYF
>NA|NA|TRBJ2-7|TRBV5-8
TGTGCCAGCAGCTTAAGCGGAGACTGGGGATCCTACGAGCAGTACTTC
CASSLSGDWGSYEQYF
>NA|NA|TRBJ2-5|TRBV7-9
TGTGCCAGCAGCCTAATCGAAGAGACCCAGTACTTC
CASSLIEETQYF
>NA|NA|TRBJ2-7|TRBV7-2
TGTGCCAGCAGCTTCTCAGCGCTAGAGGGCGAGCAGTACTTC
CASSFSALEGEQYF
>TRBD1|NA|TRBJ2-5|TRBV7-9
TGTGCCAGCAGCTTTACAGGGGGCGCCGGGGAGACCCAGTACTTC
CASSFTGGAGETQYF
>NA|NA|TRBJ2-3|TRBV4-3
TGCGCCAGCAGCTACCACAGCGGAGGTACAGATACGCAGTATTTT
CASSYHSGGTDTQYF
>NA|NA|TRBJ1-4|TRBV4-3
TGCGCCAGCAGCCAAGAGGGTGGCGAAAAACTGTTTTTT
CASSQEGGEKLFF
>NA|once|TRBJ2-3|TRBV28
TGTGCCAGCAGCTCCGGGGTTACGCAGTATTTT
CASSSGVTQYF
>NA|NA|TRBJ2-7|TRBV5-1
TGCGCCAGCAGCTTGGGAGAATACGAGCAGTACTTC
CASSLGEYEQYF
>TRBD2|few|TRBJ2-7|TRBV2
TGTGCCAGCAGCGGGACTAGCGGGGGGGGATCCTACGAGCAGTACTTC
CASSGTSGGGSYEQYF
>NA|NA|TRBJ2-6|TRBV7-9
TGTGCCAGCAGCTTAACCTCCTCTGGGGCCAACGTCCTGACTTTC
CASSLTSSGANVLTF
>NA|NA|TRBJ2-7|TRBV11-3
TGTGCCAGCAGCTTAGAGGGATCCTACGAGCAGTACTTC
CASSLEGSYEQYF